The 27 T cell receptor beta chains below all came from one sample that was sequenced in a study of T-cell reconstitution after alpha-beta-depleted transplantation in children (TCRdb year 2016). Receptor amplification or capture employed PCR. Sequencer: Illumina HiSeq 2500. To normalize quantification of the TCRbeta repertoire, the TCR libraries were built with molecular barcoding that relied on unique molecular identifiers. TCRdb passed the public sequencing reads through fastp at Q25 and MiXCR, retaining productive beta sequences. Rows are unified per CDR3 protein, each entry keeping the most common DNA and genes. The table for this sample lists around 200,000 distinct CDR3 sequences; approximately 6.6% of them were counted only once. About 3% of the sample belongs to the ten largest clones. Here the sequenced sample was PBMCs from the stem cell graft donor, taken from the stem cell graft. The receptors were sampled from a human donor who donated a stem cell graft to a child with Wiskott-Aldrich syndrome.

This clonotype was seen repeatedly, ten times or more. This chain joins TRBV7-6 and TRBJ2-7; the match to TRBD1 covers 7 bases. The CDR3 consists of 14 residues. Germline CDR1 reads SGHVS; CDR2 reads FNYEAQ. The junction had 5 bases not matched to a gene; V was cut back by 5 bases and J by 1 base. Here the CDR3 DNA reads TGTGCCAGCAGCGAACCAGGGGGATCCTACGAGCAGTACTTC. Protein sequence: CASSEPGGSYEQYF.

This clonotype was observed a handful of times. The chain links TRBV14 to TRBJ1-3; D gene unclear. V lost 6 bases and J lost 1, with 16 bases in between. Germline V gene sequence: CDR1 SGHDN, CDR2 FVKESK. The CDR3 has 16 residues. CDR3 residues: CASSWGSARSGNTIYF. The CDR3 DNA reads TGTGCCAGCAGTTGGGGAAGTGCGAGGTCTGGAAACACCATATATTTT.

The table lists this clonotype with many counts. CDR3: CAITSSGNTGELFF. CDR3 nucleotides: TGTGCCATCACATCTAGCGGGAACACCGGGGAGCTGTTTTTT. The gene calls are TRBV10-3 and TRBJ2-2; TRBD2 aligns across 7 bases. CDR1 and CDR2 from the germline V gene are ENHRY and SYGVKD. The trim removed 7 bases at V and 1 base at J, leaving 3 bases unmatched. The CDR3 extends over 14 amino acids.

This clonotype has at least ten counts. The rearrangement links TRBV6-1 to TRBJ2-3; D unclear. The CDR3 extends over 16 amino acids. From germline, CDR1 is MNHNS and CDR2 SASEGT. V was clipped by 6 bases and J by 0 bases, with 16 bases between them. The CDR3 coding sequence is TGTGCCAGCAGCCCCACTTTTGCGTCAAGCACAGATACGCAGTATTTT. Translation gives CASSPTFASSTDTQYF.

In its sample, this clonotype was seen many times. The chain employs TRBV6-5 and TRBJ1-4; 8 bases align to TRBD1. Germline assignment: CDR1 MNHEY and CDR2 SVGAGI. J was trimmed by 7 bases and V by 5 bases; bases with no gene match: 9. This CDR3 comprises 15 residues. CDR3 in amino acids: CASSPETGTGEKLFF. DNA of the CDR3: TGTGCCAGCAGTCCCGAGACGGGGACAGGTGAAAAACTGTTTTTT.

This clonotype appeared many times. The CDR3 DNA is TGTGCCAGCAGTAAACGAGGGGGCTCGGAGACCCAGTACTTC. Protein: CASSKRGGSETQYF. This rearrangement joins TRBV27 to TRBJ2-5, with 7 bases that match TRBD1. This CDR3 is 14 amino acids long. Germline CDR1 reads MNHEY; CDR2 reads SMNVEV (reference sequence). V gave up 5 bases and J gave up 5 bases; unmatched junction bases: 8.

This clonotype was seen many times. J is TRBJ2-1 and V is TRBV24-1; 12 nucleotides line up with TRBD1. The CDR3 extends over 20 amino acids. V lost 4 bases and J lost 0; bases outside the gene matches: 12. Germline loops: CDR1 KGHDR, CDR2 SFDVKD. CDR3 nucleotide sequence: TGTGCCACCAGTGACCCCTCGGGACAGGGGGCCCAGAGCTCCTACAATGAGCAGTTCTTC. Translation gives CATSDPSGQGAQSSYNEQFF.

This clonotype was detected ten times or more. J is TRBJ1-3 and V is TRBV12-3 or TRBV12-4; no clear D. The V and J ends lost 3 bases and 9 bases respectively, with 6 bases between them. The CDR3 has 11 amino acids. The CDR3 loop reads CASSLYPTIYF. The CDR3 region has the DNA TGTGCCAGCAGTTTGTATCCCACCATATATTTT.

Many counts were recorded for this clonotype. This chain's CDR3 is CASSLGGAGYEQYF. CDR3 DNA sequence: TGCGCCAGCAGTCTCGGGGGCGCGGGGTACGAGCAGTACTTC. The rearrangement joins TRBV5-1 to TRBJ2-7; possibly TRBD1 or TRBD2 for D (6 bases each). V shed 5 bases and J shed 4 bases, with 16 bases lying between them. Germline V lookup: CDR1 SGHRS, CDR2 YFSETQ. The CDR3 runs 14 residues.

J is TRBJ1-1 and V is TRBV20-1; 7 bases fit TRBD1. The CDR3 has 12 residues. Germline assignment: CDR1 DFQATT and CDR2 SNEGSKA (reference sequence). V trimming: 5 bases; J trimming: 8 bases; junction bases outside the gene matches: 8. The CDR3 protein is CSASRQGEEAFF. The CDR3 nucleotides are TGCAGTGCTTCCAGGCAGGGGGAGGAAGCTTTCTTT.

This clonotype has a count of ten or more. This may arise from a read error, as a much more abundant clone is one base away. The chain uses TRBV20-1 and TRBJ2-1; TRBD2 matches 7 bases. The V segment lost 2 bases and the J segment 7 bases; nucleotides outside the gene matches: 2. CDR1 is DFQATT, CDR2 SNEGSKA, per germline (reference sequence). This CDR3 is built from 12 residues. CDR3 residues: CSARLAENEQFF. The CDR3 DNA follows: TGCAGTGCTAGACTAGCGGAAAATGAGCAGTTCTTC.

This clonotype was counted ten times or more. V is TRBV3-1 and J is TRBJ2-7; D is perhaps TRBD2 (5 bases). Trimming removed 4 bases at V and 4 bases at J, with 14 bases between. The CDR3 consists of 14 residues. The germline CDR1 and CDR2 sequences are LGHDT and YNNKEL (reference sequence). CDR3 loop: CASSPLRENYEQYF. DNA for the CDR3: TGTGCCAGCAGCCCCCTGAGGGAAAATTACGAGCAGTACTTC.

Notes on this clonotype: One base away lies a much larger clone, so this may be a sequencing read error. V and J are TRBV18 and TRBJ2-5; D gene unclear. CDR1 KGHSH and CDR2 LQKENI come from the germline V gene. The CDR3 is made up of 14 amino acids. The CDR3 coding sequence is TGTGCCAGCTCGCCCCTACCCCACTCCGAGACCCAGCACTTC. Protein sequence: CASSPLPHSETQHF. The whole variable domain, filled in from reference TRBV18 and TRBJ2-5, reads NAGVMQNPRHLVRRRGQEARLRCSPMKGHSHVYWYRQLPEEGLKFMVYLQKENIIDESGMPKERFSAEFPKEGPSILRIQQVVRGDSAAYFCASSPLPHSETQHFGPGTRLLVL.

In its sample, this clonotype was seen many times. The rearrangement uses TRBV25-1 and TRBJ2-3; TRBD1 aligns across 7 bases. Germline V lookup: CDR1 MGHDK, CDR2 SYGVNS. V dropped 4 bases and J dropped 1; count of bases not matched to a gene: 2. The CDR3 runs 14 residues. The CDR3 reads CASSVTGGTDTQYF. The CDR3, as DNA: TGTGCCAGCAGTGTAACAGGGGGCACAGATACGCAGTATTTT.

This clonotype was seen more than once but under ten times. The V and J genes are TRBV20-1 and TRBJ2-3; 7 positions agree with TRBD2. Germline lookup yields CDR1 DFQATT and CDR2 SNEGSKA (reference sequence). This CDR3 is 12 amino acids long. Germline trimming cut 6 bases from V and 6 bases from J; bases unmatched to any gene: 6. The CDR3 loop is CSATGRGDTQYF. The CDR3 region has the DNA TGCAGTGCCACGGGGCGGGGGGATACGCAGTATTTT.

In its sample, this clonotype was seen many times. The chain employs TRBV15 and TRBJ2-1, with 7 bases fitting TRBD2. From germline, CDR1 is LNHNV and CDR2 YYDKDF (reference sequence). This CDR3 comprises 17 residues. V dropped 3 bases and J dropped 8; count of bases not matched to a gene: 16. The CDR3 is CATSRDLAVKGGHEQFF. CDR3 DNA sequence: TGTGCCACCAGCAGGGATCTAGCGGTTAAAGGCGGCCATGAGCAGTTCTTC. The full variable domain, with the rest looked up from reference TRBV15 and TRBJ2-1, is DAMVIQNPRYQVTQFGKPVTLSCSQTLNHNVMYWYQQKSSQAPKLLFHYYDKDFNNEADTPDNFQSRRPNTSFCFLDIRSPGLGDTAMYLCATSRDLAVKGGHEQFFGPGTRLTVL.

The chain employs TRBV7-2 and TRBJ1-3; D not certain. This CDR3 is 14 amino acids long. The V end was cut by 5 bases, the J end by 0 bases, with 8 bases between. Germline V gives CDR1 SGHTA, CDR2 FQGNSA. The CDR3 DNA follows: TGTGCCAGCAGCCCAGAAGTCTCTGGAAACACCATATATTTT. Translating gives CASSPEVSGNTIYF. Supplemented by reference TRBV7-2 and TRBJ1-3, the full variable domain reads GAGVSQSPSNKVTEKGKDVELRCDPISGHTALYWYRQSLGQGLEFLIYFQGNSAPDKSGLPSDRFSAERTGGSVSTLTIQRTQQEDSAVYLCASSPEVSGNTIYFGEGSWLTVV.

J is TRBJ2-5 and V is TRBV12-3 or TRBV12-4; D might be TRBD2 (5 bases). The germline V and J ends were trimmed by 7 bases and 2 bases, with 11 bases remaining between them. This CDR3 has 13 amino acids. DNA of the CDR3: TGTGCCAGCACTTGGGGAGTACAAGAGACCCAGTACTTC. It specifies CASTWGVQETQYF.

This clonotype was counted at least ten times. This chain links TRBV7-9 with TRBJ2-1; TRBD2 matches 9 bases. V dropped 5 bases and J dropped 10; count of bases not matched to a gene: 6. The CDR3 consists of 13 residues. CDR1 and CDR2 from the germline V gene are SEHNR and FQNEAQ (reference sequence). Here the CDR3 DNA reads TGTGCCAGCAGCACCCGACTAGCGGAGGAGCAGTTCTTC. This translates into CASSTRLAEEQFF.

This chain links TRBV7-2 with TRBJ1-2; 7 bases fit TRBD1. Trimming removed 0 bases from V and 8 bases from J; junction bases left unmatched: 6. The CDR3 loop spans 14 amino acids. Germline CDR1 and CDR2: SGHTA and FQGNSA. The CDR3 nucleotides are TGTGCCAGCAGCTTAGCTCGGACAGGTGGCGGCTACACCTTC. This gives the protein CASSLARTGGGYTF. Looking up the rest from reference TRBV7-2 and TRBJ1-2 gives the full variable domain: GAGVSQSPSNKVTEKGKDVELRCDPISGHTALYWYRQSLGQGLEFLIYFQGNSAPDKSGLPSDRFSAERTGGSVSTLTIQRTQQEDSAVYLCASSLARTGGGYTFGSGTRLTVV.

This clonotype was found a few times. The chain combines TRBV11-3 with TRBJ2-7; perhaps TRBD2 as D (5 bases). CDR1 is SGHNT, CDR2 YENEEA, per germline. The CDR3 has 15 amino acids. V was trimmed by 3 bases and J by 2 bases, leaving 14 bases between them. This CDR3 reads CASSFTLAHTYEQYF. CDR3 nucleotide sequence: TGTGCCAGCAGCTTCACCTTAGCGCACACCTACGAGCAGTACTTC.

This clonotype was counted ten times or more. CDR3 DNA sequence: TGTGCCAGCAGTTTCACAGGGATGTCCTACGAGCAGTACTTC. Residues: CASSFTGMSYEQYF. The chain recombines TRBV12-3 or TRBV12-4 with TRBJ2-7; D is perhaps TRBD1 (6 bases). The V and J ends lost 3 bases and 1 base respectively, with 10 bases between them. The CDR3 runs 14 residues.

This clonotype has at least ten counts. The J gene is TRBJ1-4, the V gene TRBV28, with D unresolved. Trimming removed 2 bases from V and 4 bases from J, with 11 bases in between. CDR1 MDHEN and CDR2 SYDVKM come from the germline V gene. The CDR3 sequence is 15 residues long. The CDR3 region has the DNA TGTGCCAGCAGTTTAAGATCGGATGATAATGAAAAACTGTTTTTT. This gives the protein CASSLRSDDNEKLFF.

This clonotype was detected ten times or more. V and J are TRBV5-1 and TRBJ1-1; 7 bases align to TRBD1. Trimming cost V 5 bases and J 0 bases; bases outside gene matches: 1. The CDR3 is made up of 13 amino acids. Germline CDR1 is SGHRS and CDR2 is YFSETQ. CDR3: CASRGQLNTEAFF. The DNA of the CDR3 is TGCGCCAGCAGGGGACAGCTGAACACTGAAGCTTTCTTT.

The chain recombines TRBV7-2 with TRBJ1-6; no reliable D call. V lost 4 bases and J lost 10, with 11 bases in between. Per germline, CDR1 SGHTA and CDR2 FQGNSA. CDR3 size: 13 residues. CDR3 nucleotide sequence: TGTGCCAGCAGCTCATCAGAGGGATCACCCCTCCACTTT. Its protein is CASSSSEGSPLHF.

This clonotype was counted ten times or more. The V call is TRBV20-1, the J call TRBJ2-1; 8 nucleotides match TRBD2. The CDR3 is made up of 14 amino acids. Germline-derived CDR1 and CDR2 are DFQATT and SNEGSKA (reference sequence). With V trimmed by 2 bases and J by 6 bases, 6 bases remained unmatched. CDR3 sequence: CSARKRGRVNEQFF. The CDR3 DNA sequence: TGCAGTGCTAGAAAGCGGGGGAGAGTCAATGAGCAGTTCTTC.

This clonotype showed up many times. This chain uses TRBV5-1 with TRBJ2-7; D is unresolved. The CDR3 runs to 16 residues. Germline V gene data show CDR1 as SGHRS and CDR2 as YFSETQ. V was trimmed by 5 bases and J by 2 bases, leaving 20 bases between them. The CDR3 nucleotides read TGCGCCAGCAGTTCCTCTAAATCGGGTTTCGCCTACGAGCAGTACTTC. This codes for CASSSSKSGFAYEQYF.